The 16 T cell receptor beta chains in this list originate from one sample, sequenced in a study of blood T cell repertoires in COVID-19. Clones were read by immunoSEQ multiplex PCR, and TCRdb kept only the in-frame ones, dropping some. The table includes around 100,000 clones, 85% detected once. The specimen sequenced was peripheral blood. The source is a human donor in a cohort sampled during active COVID-19.

The rearrangement links TRBV28 to TRBJ2-3, with TRBD2 matching over 8 bases. V shed 2 bases, J shed 0 bases, and the junction held 4 bases outside the gene matches. CDR3 length: 16 residues. Germline-derived CDR1 and CDR2 are MDHEN and SYDVKM. The CDR3 bases are TGTGCCAGCAGTTTAGGGCGGGGGGTTAGCACAGATACGCAGTATTTT. It specifies CASSLGRGVSTDTQYF.

V and J are TRBV6-2 or TRBV6-3 and TRBJ1-5; TRBD1 might be the D (6 bases). Trimming removed 0 bases at V and 4 bases at J, with 22 bases between. Germline CDR1 reads MNHEY; CDR2 reads SVGEGT. The CDR3 is made up of 19 amino acids. The CDR3: CASSYSTASDRLRNQPQHF. As DNA, the CDR3 is TGTGCCAGCAGTTACTCGACGGCGTCCGACAGGCTGAGAAATCAGCCCCAGCATTTT.

The chain links TRBV25-1 to TRBJ1-1; 9 bases align to TRBD1. Trimming took 5 bases from V and 6 from J; bases not matched to a gene: 7. Germline loops: CDR1 MGHDK, CDR2 SYGVNS. This CDR3 comprises 14 residues. The CDR3: CASSSTGGSAEAFF. For the CDR3, the DNA is TGTGCCAGCAGTAGTACAGGGGGCAGCGCTGAAGCTTTCTTT.

The chain couples TRBV6-1 to TRBJ2-2; D possibly corresponds to TRBD2 (5 bases). This CDR3 has 14 amino acids. V lost 2 bases and J lost 7, with 11 bases in between. Germline CDR1 and CDR2: MNHNS and SASEGT. CDR3 DNA sequence: TGTGCCAGCAGTGAACTCGTGGGGAGCGGGGAGCTGTTTTTT. It yields the protein CASSELVGSGELFF.

Only one count was recorded for this clone. The chain uses TRBV19 and TRBJ2-5, with TRBD1 as a possible D gene (5 bases). The CDR3 covers 16 residues. The germline V and J ends were trimmed by 0 bases and 6 bases, with 17 bases remaining between them. The germline CDR1 and CDR2 sequences are LNHDA and SQIVND (reference sequence). CDR3 coding DNA: TGTGCCAGTAGTATAGATTCGGCAGGGATTGGGAAGACCCAGTACTTC. It translates to CASSIDSAGIGKTQYF.

In this sample, this clone turned up once. The chain carries TRBV27 and TRBJ2-1; D gene ambiguous. There are 13 residues in the CDR3. The germline CDR1 and CDR2 sequences are MNHEY and SMNVEV (reference sequence). Trimming removed 7 bases at V and 0 bases at J, with 7 bases between. The CDR3 is CASTHSSYNEQFF. Here the CDR3 DNA reads TGTGCCAGCACCCACTCCTCCTACAATGAGCAGTTCTTC.

The V and J genes are TRBV18 and TRBJ1-4; D is ambiguous. Looked up from germline, CDR1 is KGHSH and CDR2 is LQKENI. The V and J ends lost 6 bases and 3 bases respectively, with 14 bases between them. CDR3 length equals 15 residues. The CDR3 DNA follows: TGTGCCAGCTCCCTGCCCGGTGGTCCTAATGAAAAACTGTTTTTT. Translating gives CASSLPGGPNEKLFF.

CDR3 coding DNA: TGCAGTGCTTCAGCTGGGGCCATCTACACCTTC. It translates to CSASAGAIYTF. The chain uses TRBV20-1 and TRBJ1-2, with a weak D call TRBD1 (5 bases). The CDR3 consists of 11 residues. Deletions cut 5 bases from V and 10 bases from J, with 14 bases between. The germline gives CDR1 DFQATT, CDR2 SNEGSKA (reference sequence).

J is TRBJ2-7 and V is TRBV6-1; D gene uncertain. Germline V gene lookup returns CDR1 MNHNS and CDR2 SASEGT. The CDR3 is made up of 12 amino acids. V was trimmed by 2 bases and J by 2 bases, leaving 4 bases between them. For the CDR3, the DNA is TGTGCCAGCAGTGAACCCACCTACGAGCAGTACTTC. It is translated as CASSEPTYEQYF.

The chain recombines TRBV6-5 with TRBJ2-1; 8 nucleotides match TRBD1. After removal of 8 bases from V and 7 bases from J, the junction contained 10 bases not matched to a gene. Looked up from germline, CDR1 is MNHEY and CDR2 is SVGAGI. The CDR3 sequence is 14 residues long. The CDR3 loop reads CASSAGQVWNEQFF. In DNA, the CDR3 is TGTGCCAGCTCCGCGGGACAGGTCTGGAATGAGCAGTTCTTC.

The chain links TRBV23-1 to TRBJ1-4; perhaps TRBD1 as D (6 bases). Being an ORF, TRBV23-1 has a function that is uncertain. V was clipped by 6 bases and J by 6 bases, with 14 bases between them. The CDR3 length is 14 residues. The DNA of the CDR3 is TGCGCCAGCAGGCAGGGGCCCTGGGATGAAAAACTGTTTTTT. It translates to CASRQGPWDEKLFF.

V gene TRBV29-1 combines with J gene TRBJ1-2, with 8 bases aligning to TRBD1. Germline CDR1 and CDR2: SQVTM and ANQGSEA. The V and J ends lost 6 bases and 2 bases, in that order; junction bases with no gene match: 5. The CDR3 contains 13 residues. The CDR3 sequence: CSVPTGENYGYTF. The DNA for the CDR3 is TGCAGCGTACCGACAGGGGAAAACTATGGCTACACCTTC.

DNA of the CDR3: TGCGCCAGCAGCTCACAAGCGGGGGGGCGCACAGATACGCAGTATTTT. This encodes CASSSQAGGRTDTQYF. This chain uses TRBV5-1 with TRBJ2-3, with 10 bases aligning to TRBD2. This CDR3 has 16 amino acids. J lost 1 base, V lost 3 bases, and 5 bases had no gene match. From germline, CDR1 is SGHRS and CDR2 YFSETQ.

About this clone: The junction departs from germline at one end; a sequencing error may be responsible. The rearrangement joins TRBV6-5 to TRBJ1-5; a weak D match, TRBD1 (5 bases). There are 16 residues in the CDR3. The germline V gene has CDR1 MNHEY and CDR2 SVGAGI. The CDR3 region has the DNA TGTGCCAGCAGTAACTCGCGGGGACCGAGCAATCAGCCCCAGCATTTT. Protein: CASSNSRGPSNQPQHF.

V usage is TRBV30 and J usage is TRBJ1-5, with a possible D match to TRBD1 (5 bases). Germline loops: CDR1 GTSNPN, CDR2 SVGIG (reference sequence). CDR3 size: 12 residues. Trimming took off 2 bases at V and 8 bases at J, with 10 bases between the two ends. The CDR3 here is CAWSPTGEPQHF. In DNA form, the CDR3 reads TGTGCCTGGAGTCCAACAGGAGAGCCCCAGCATTTT.

This sequence joins TRBV7-2 and TRBJ1-5, with 8 nucleotides matching TRBD1. Germline trimming cut 5 bases from V and 7 bases from J; bases unmatched to any gene: 10. The germline V gene has CDR1 SGHTA and CDR2 FQGNSA. The CDR3 spans 15 residues. The CDR3: CASSPRTGPGQPQHF. For the CDR3, the DNA is TGTGCCAGCAGCCCGAGGACAGGGCCAGGCCAGCCCCAGCATTTT.